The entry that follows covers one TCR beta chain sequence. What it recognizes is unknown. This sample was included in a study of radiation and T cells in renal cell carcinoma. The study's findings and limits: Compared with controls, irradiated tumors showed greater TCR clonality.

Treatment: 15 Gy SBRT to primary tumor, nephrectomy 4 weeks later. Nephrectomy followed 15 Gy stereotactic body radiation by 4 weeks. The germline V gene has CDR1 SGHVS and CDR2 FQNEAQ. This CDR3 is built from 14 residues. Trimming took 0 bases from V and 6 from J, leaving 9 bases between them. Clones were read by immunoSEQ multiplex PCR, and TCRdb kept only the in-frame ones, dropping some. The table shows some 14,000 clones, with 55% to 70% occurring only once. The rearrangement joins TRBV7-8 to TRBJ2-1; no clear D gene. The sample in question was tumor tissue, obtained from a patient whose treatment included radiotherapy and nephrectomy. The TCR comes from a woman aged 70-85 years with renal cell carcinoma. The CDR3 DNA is TGTGCCAGCAGCTTAGCGGCCCAGCCCAATGAGCAGTTCTTC. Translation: CASSLAAQPNEQFF.